The 10 T cell receptor beta chains in this list originate from one sample, sequenced in a study of T cell responses to AZD1222 COVID-19 vaccine. Clones were read by immunoSEQ multiplex PCR, and TCRdb kept only the in-frame ones, dropping some. The sample has approximately 180,000 clones; about 86% are singletons. The sample in question was peripheral blood, obtained on day 0 of AZD1222 vaccination. Every receptor here comes from an adult in good health.

The gene calls are TRBV30 and TRBJ2-5, with 7 nucleotides matching TRBD2. Germline trimming cut 2 bases from V and 3 bases from J; bases unmatched to any gene: 6. CDR1 GTSNPN and CDR2 SVGIG come from the germline V gene (reference sequence). CDR3 length: 14 amino acids. The CDR3 region is CAWSRIAGKETQYF. As DNA, the CDR3 is TGTGCCTGGAGTAGAATAGCGGGTAAAGAGACCCAGTACTTC.

The rearrangement joins TRBV6-2 or TRBV6-3 to TRBJ2-3; no clear D. The germline V gene has CDR1 MNHEY and CDR2 SVGEGT. V was cut by 0 bases and J by 0 bases, with 13 bases left in between. CDR3 size: 17 residues. The CDR3 spells CASSYSHWPKSTDTQYF. The CDR3 nucleotides are TGTGCCAGCAGTTACTCCCACTGGCCCAAGAGCACAGATACGCAGTATTTT.

The chain employs TRBV5-1 and TRBJ1-2; no reliable D call. The germline CDR1 and CDR2 sequences are SGHRS and YFSETQ. The CDR3 covers 13 residues. V lost 1 base to trimming and J lost 8 bases, with 12 bases between them. The CDR3 nucleotides read TGCGCCAGCAGCTTGCTCCCAGATCGAGGCTACACCTTC. It is translated as CASSLLPDRGYTF.

The gene calls are TRBV4-3 and TRBJ1-1; TRBD1 matches at 8 bases. The V and J ends lost 3 bases and 4 bases, in that order; junction bases with no gene match: 4. CDR1 and CDR2 (germline): LGHNA, YSLEER. This CDR3 is built from 14 residues. The CDR3 protein is CASSQADRATEAFF. The CDR3 region has the DNA TGCGCCAGCAGCCAGGCGGACAGGGCCACTGAAGCTTTCTTT.

J is TRBJ2-7 and V is TRBV21-1; the D call TRBD1 from the table was never checked on the DNA. TRBV21-1 is reported as a pseudogene. CDR3 length: 15 residues. CDR3 nucleotide sequence: TGTGCCAGCAGCCCCAACCGGACAGCAACCTACGAGCAGTACTTC. Its protein is CASSPNRTATYEQYF.

The chain employs TRBV12-3 or TRBV12-4 and TRBJ1-1, with D maybe TRBD1 (5 bases). The ends were cut back, 11 bases at V and 1 base at J, with 11 bases in the middle. The CDR3 loop spans 12 amino acids. Here the CDR3 reads CASRGGNTEAFF. DNA of the CDR3: TGTGCCTCCCGGGGGGGGAACACTGAAGCTTTCTTT.

V is TRBV11-2 and J is TRBJ1-6; no firm D call. CDR1 SGHAT and CDR2 FQNNGV come from the germline V gene. The CDR3 totals 16 residues. Trimming stripped 5 bases from V and 0 bases from J, with 11 bases between. This chain's CDR3 is CASSEVESSYNSPLHF. The CDR3 nucleotides are TGTGCCAGCAGCGAGGTGGAAAGCTCCTATAATTCACCCCTCCACTTT. The full variable domain, with the rest looked up from reference TRBV11-2 and TRBJ1-6, is EAGVAQSPRYKIIEKRQSVAFWCNPISGHATLYWYQQILGQGPKLLIQFQNNGVVDDSQLPKDRFSAERLKGVDSTLKIQPAKLEDSAVYLCASSEVESSYNSPLHFGNGTRLTVT.

The CDR3 here is CAIKQGRMNTEAFF. The CDR3 DNA follows: TGTGCCATCAAACAGGGGCGTATGAACACTGAAGCTTTCTTT. The chain employs TRBV10-3 and TRBJ1-1, with 7 bases that match TRBD1. CDR3 length: 14 amino acids. The germline V gene encodes CDR1 ENHRY and CDR2 SYGVKD. V was pared by 7 bases and J by 0 bases, with 5 bases of the junction left unmatched.

The J gene is TRBJ1-4, the V gene TRBV2; D not resolved. V dropped 2 bases and J dropped 2 bases, with 9 bases sitting between them. This CDR3 has 15 amino acids. CDR1 is SNHLY and CDR2 is FYNNEI in the germline V gene. Here the CDR3 DNA reads TGTGCCAGCAGTGAAATGGGGTTCACTAATGAAAAACTGTTTTTT. Residues: CASSEMGFTNEKLFF.

This rearrangement joins TRBV2 to TRBJ1-6; 7 bases agree with TRBD1. V was pared by 7 bases and J by 7 bases, with 13 bases of the junction left unmatched. The CDR3 covers 16 residues. Germline-derived CDR1 and CDR2 are SNHLY and FYNNEI. In nucleotides, the CDR3 is TGTGCCAGCACCCTCGACAGGGTAACCCCAAATTCACCCCTCCACTTT. This translates into CASTLDRVTPNSPLHF.